The 15 T cell receptor beta chains below were found in one sample sequenced in a study of T cells after yellow fever vaccination. TCRdb re-derived calls from the 5' RACE reads in MiXCR, one entry per CDR3 protein. Among over 300,000 distinct CDR3 sequences, around 7% were seen once, and the ten largest hold about a sixth. Sequences were derived from PBMCs, sampled approximately 40 days after the first yellow fever vaccination. The receptors originated from a man aged 18 to 29 who received the YFV17D yellow fever vaccine.

The gene calls are TRBV5-1 and TRBJ1-1; D is ambiguous. Trimming pared 0 bases from V and 2 bases from J, leaving 8 bases between. This CDR3 is built from 14 residues. Germline V CDR1 and CDR2: SGHRS, YFSETQ. In DNA, the CDR3 is TGCGCCAGCAGCTTGGCAGGAGACAACACTGAAGCTTTCTTT. This sequence encodes CASSLAGDNTEAFF.

This clonotype has just a few counts. This chain joins TRBV21-1 and TRBJ2-2. TRBV21-1 is classified as a pseudogene. This CDR3 has 13 residues. The CDR3 loop is CASSKEKVGELFF. The CDR3 DNA is TGTGCCAGCAGCAAAGAGAAAGTCGGGGAGCTGTTTTTT.

The sample holds a few counts of this clonotype. The V and J genes are TRBV5-1 and TRBJ1-6; 7 positions agree with TRBD1. There are 19 residues in the CDR3. Germline CDR1 is SGHRS and CDR2 is YFSETQ. V lost 3 bases, J lost 0 bases, and 12 bases stayed unmatched. CDR3 nucleotides: TGCGCCAGCAGCTGGGACAGACAACAACTAGGCTCCTATAATTCACCCCTCCACTTT. Translating it yields CASSWDRQQLGSYNSPLHF. The complete variable domain, with remaining parts taken from reference TRBV5-1 and TRBJ1-6, reads KAGVTQTPRYLIKTRGQQVTLSCSPISGHRSVSWYQQTPGQGLQFLFEYFSETQRNKGNFPGRFSGRQFSNSRSEMNVSTLELGDSALYLCASSWDRQQLGSYNSPLHFGNGTRLTVT.

The gene calls are TRBV20-1 and TRBJ2-2, with D tentatively TRBD1 (6 bases). The length of the CDR3 is 14 residues. Trimming took 4 bases from V and 3 from J, leaving 12 bases between them. Germline CDR1 is DFQATT and CDR2 is SNEGSKA (reference sequence). In DNA, the CDR3 is TGCAGTGCTATCCGGGACACCGACACCGGGGAGCTGTTTTTT. Translated, it gives CSAIRDTDTGELFF.

The chain uses TRBV7-2 and TRBJ2-7; D might be TRBD1 (6 bases). The germline V and J ends were trimmed by 7 bases and 0 bases, with 10 bases remaining between them. Per germline, CDR1 SGHTA and CDR2 FQGNSA. This CDR3 contains 13 residues. CDR3 bases: TGTGCCAGCAATCTAGGGGGCTCCTACGAGCAGTACTTC. This codes for CASNLGGSYEQYF. The full variable domain, with the rest looked up from reference TRBV7-2 and TRBJ2-7, is GAGVSQSPSNKVTEKGKDVELRCDPISGHTALYWYRQSLGQGLEFLIYFQGNSAPDKSGLPSDRFSAERTGGSVSTLTIQRTQQEDSAVYLCASNLGGSYEQYFGPGTRLTVT.

This clonotype was recorded a few times. This rearrangement joins TRBV10-3 to TRBJ2-5; TRBD1 matches 9 bases. This CDR3 is 16 amino acids long. The germline gives CDR1 ENHRY, CDR2 SYGVKD. Germline trimming cut 2 bases from V and 3 bases from J; bases unmatched to any gene: 7. The CDR3 spells CAISEPNRGPKETQYF. CDR3 in DNA: TGTGCCATCAGTGAGCCGAACAGGGGGCCGAAAGAGACCCAGTACTTC.

The gene calls are TRBV28 and TRBJ2-2, with a possible D match to TRBD2 (6 bases). Germline CDR1 and CDR2: MDHEN and SYDVKM. The CDR3 has 17 amino acids. Trimming took off 4 bases at V and 5 bases at J, with 20 bases between the two ends. DNA of the CDR3: TGTGCCAGCAGTTCCCTAGCGACGGGTACCGTGACCGGGGAGCTGTTTTTT. It yields the protein CASSSLATGTVTGELFF. The full variable domain, rest sourced from reference TRBV28 and TRBJ2-2, is DVKVTQSSRYLVKRTGEKVFLECVQDMDHENMFWYRQDPGLGLRLIYFSYDVKMKEKGDIPEGYSVSREKKERFSLILESASTNQTSMYLCASSSLATGTVTGELFFGEGSRLTVL.

This clonotype was counted a few times. The genes are TRBV3-1 and TRBJ1-4, with D hard to call. CDR3 length equals 15 residues. Trimming removed 3 bases from V and 10 bases from J, with 18 bases in between. Germline-derived CDR1 and CDR2 are LGHDT and YNNKEL (reference sequence). This CDR3 is CASSQDLISAGKLFF. The CDR3 DNA reads TGTGCCAGCAGCCAGGACCTCATCTCAGCGGGAAAACTGTTTTTT.

This clonotype was picked up a small number of times. This sequence joins TRBV6-5 and TRBJ2-7; TRBD2 is a possible D gene (6 bases). Trimming removed 1 base from V and 5 bases from J, with 15 bases in between. Germline V lookup: CDR1 MNHEY, CDR2 SVGAGI. CDR3 size: 15 residues. As DNA, the CDR3 is TGTGCCAGCAGTTACTATCCGGGTTCGGGGGACGAGCAGTACTTC. This encodes CASSYYPGSGDEQYF.

The table lists this clonotype with a few counts. The V call is TRBV12-3 or TRBV12-4, the J call TRBJ1-2, with a weak D call TRBD1 (5 bases). Trimming removed 3 bases from V and 0 bases from J, with 8 bases in between. This CDR3 spans 14 amino acids. The CDR3 nucleotides read TGTGCCAGCAGTTTGACAGTAGCTAACTATGGCTACACCTTC. Translation gives CASSLTVANYGYTF.

The chain employs TRBV5-6 and TRBJ2-7, with D possibly being TRBD1 (6 bases). This CDR3 comprises 16 residues. V lost 3 bases and J lost 1, with 17 bases in between. The germline CDR1 and CDR2 sequences are SGHDT and YYEEEE. CDR3 sequence: CASSSPYRDKSYEQYV. The CDR3 DNA follows: TGTGCCAGCAGCTCGCCCTACCGGGACAAGTCCTACGAGCAGTACGTC.

The sample holds a few counts of this clonotype. V usage is TRBV4-1 and J usage is TRBJ2-3; TRBD2 is a possible D gene (5 bases). Germline values: CDR1 MGHRA, CDR2 YSYEKL. The CDR3 is made up of 15 amino acids. V was shortened by 0 bases and J by 4 bases, with 11 bases between the two germline ends. CDR3 loop: CASSQDPSGADTQYF. The DNA of the CDR3 is TGCGCCAGCAGCCAAGACCCAAGCGGCGCAGATACGCAGTATTTT.

At least ten counts were recorded for this clonotype. The chain combines TRBV30 with TRBJ2-2; D may be TRBD1 (5 bases). V shed 2 bases and J shed 13 bases, with 17 bases lying between them. The CDR3 has 13 amino acids. From germline, CDR1 is GTSNPN and CDR2 SVGIG (reference sequence). The CDR3 loop is CAWSPTGWWALFF. The CDR3 nucleotides are TGTGCCTGGAGTCCAACAGGATGGTGGGCGCTGTTTTTT.

This clonotype was detected only once. The rearrangement links TRBV9 to TRBJ2-6; D gene unclear. There are 17 residues in the CDR3. Germline V gene sequence: CDR1 SGDLS, CDR2 YYNGEE. Between the trimmed V and J ends, which lost 3 bases and 0 bases, there was a span of 13 bases. The CDR3 region is CASSAHLDRSGANVLTF. The CDR3 region has the DNA TGTGCCAGCAGCGCCCATTTGGACCGCTCTGGGGCCAACGTCCTGACTTTC.

This clonotype came up a few times. At one end, the junction sequence differs from germline, possibly due to a read error. The chain employs TRBV9 and TRBJ1-2, with D perhaps matching TRBD1 (5 bases). The CDR3 sequence is 15 residues long. Germline loops: CDR1 SGDLS, CDR2 YYNGEE. CDR3 protein: CASTVDAGSFGGYTF. CDR3 nucleotides: TGTGCCAGCACCGTAGACGCAGGGTCTTTTGGAGGCTACACCTTC.